Here is one T cell receptor beta chain with its context. Its antigen remains undetermined. This entry belongs to a study of T cells expressing NK-cell markers (dated by TCRdb to the early 2020s). In terms of the full investigation: Fewer than ten donors provided sorted CD3+CD56+NKG2C+, CD3+CD56+NKG2C- and CD3+CD56-NKG2C+ T-cell subsets, whose TCR beta-chain repertoires were profiled. Among the eight sequenced donors, seven were HCMV-seropositive and one was HCMV-seronegative. The eight sequenced donors were randomly selected healthy volunteers, three men and five women. Illumina HiSeq 2000/2500, MiSeq or NextSeq was used to sequence libraries as 2 x 150 bp reads. Study-wide conclusions, independent of this receptor: Those dominant clonotypes were again the most abundant among CD3+CD56-NKG2C+ cells in several donors, at about 25-65%. In over five donors, the dominant CD3+CD56+NKG2C+ clonotypes were among the top 10 CD8+ clonotypes and accounted for about 1.0-8% of CD8+ T cells. Whether the expanded NKG2C-expressing T cell clones were specific for HCMV antigens was left unclear.

HCMV serostatus was determined by detecting HCMV-specific IgG in serum with a commercial ELISA kit. Ficoll density gradient centrifugation was used to isolate peripheral blood mononuclear cells from blood. The instrument was an Illumina HiSeq 2000. The TCR beta cDNA libraries were made using 5'RACE template switching, a step that added both a universal primer site and unique molecular identifiers. Priming for cDNA synthesis came from the TCR beta constant segment, and two successive PCR amplification steps followed. Per the original workflow: MIGEC was used to demultiplex reads and group reads by UMI, and MiTCR was used to assemble and quantify clonotypes. To remove erroneous sequences, TCR cDNA sequences were retained only when supported by two or more reads. The tcR package was used for downstream repertoire analysis, with clonotypes matched between fractions based on CDR3 nucleotide sequence plus V segment. Antigen specificity was annotated against VDJdb with VDJmatch, allowing one amino acid substitution in CDR3. Based on TCRdb reprocessing of the reads, there is one entry per CDR3 protein sequence, and DNA is missing. These V and J calls rely on TCRdb rather than the paper's analysis. The record for this sample contains approximately 380,000 distinct CDR3 sequences. The ten largest make up around 5.2% of the sample.

The CDR3 goes from the cysteine to the phenylalanine over 15 residues. Only the protein is available. CDR1 LNHDA and CDR2 SQIVND are derived from the germline V gene (reference sequence). Sequenced sample: blood T cells: a sorted CD56 or NKG2C T cell subset, CD4+ or CD8+ T cells, or bulk PBMC T cells (not recorded which). The chain employs TRBV19 and TRBJ2-1; TCRdb designates TRBD1, a call that cannot be tested without DNA. This TCR was sampled from a man aged 18 to 69 in good health. This receptor carries the CDR3 CASSDSVGGPNEQFF.